These 30 T cell receptor beta chains came from one sample sequenced in a study of blood T cell repertoires in COVID-19. Repertoires were generated with immunoSEQ multiplex PCR, while TCRdb's copy carries only in-frame clones and drops some. This sample has over 30,000 clones, with approximately 80% found just once. The sequenced material came from peripheral blood. The receptors come from a human donor in a cohort sampled during active COVID-19.

This clone was recorded only once. V gene TRBV6-5 combines with J gene TRBJ2-1; 7 bases are a match to TRBD2. This CDR3 comprises 13 residues. CDR1 and CDR2 (germline): MNHEY, SVGAGI. The CDR3 reads CASGTNSYNEQFF. In DNA form, the CDR3 reads TGTGCTTCCGGGACTAACTCCTACAATGAGCAGTTCTTC.

The chain links TRBV30 to TRBJ2-2; 7 bases agree with TRBD2. This CDR3 is built from 15 residues. Germline CDR1 is GTSNPN and CDR2 is SVGIG (reference sequence). V dropped 3 bases and J dropped 3; count of bases not matched to a gene: 7. The CDR3 here is CAWRRGSADTGELFF. In nucleotides, the CDR3 is TGTGCCTGGAGACGCGGGAGTGCTGACACCGGGGAGCTGTTTTTT.

The chain has TRBV6-6 and TRBJ2-5, with TRBD2 as a possible D gene (5 bases). This CDR3 spans 15 amino acids. Trimming stripped 2 bases from V and 2 bases from J, with 12 bases between. Germline V gene sequence: CDR1 MNHNY, CDR2 SVGAGI (reference sequence). In DNA, the CDR3 is TGTGCCAGCAGTTACCTTGGCCGGGGACAAGAGACCCAGTACTTC. Translated, it gives CASSYLGRGQETQYF.

V is TRBV11-3 and J is TRBJ2-1, with 12 bases that match TRBD2. The length of the CDR3 is 16 residues. V was clipped by 1 base and J by 4 bases; unmatched bases: 2. The germline CDR1 and CDR2 sequences are SGHNT and YENEEA. As DNA, the CDR3 is TGTGCCAGCAGCTTAGGCCTAGCGGGAGGGTACAATGAGCAGTTCTTC. It codes for CASSLGLAGGYNEQFF.

The chain employs TRBV4-3 and TRBJ2-3, with TRBD2 identical over 8 bases. CDR1 LGHNA and CDR2 YSLEER come from the germline V gene. The CDR3 contains 16 residues. The junction had 5 bases not matched to a gene; V was cut back by 3 bases and J by 0 bases. The CDR3 sequence is CASSHLAGSSTDTQYF. CDR3 bases: TGCGCCAGCAGCCACCTAGCGGGCTCTAGCACAGATACGCAGTATTTT.

This chain joins TRBV15 and TRBJ2-3; 8 bases match TRBD1. The trim removed 3 bases at V and 4 bases at J, leaving 9 bases unmatched. This CDR3 has 16 amino acids. Germline CDR1 is LNHNV and CDR2 is YYDKDF (reference sequence). The CDR3: CATSRGTGGRADTQYF. CDR3 DNA sequence: TGTGCCACCAGCAGGGGGACAGGCGGTAGGGCAGATACGCAGTATTTT.

The chain employs TRBV30 and TRBJ1-4, with 7 bases fitting TRBD1. CDR3 length: 14 amino acids. Germline V gene lookup returns CDR1 GTSNPN and CDR2 SVGIG (reference sequence). Trimming removed 4 bases from V and 5 bases from J; junction bases left unmatched: 7. The CDR3 sequence: CAWTRGGGNEKLFF. The CDR3 region has the DNA TGTGCCTGGACGAGAGGGGGCGGGAATGAAAAACTGTTTTTT.

J is TRBJ2-3 and V is TRBV10-1, with D possibly being TRBD2 (6 bases). Looked up from germline, CDR1 is WNHNN and CDR2 is SYGVQD (reference sequence). Trimming left V 8 bases short and J 0 bases short, with 18 bases between. The CDR3 is 16 residues long. The CDR3 reads CASRRSGGKSTDTQYF. CDR3 bases: TGCGCCAGCCGCAGGTCCGGCGGGAAAAGCACAGATACGCAGTATTTT.

V gene TRBV4-2 combines with J gene TRBJ2-2; D may be TRBD2 (5 bases). V was pared by 1 base and J by 5 bases, with 23 bases between. Germline CDR1 and CDR2: LGHNA and YNFKEQ. The CDR3 loop spans 19 amino acids. This chain's CDR3 is CASSQVWKFRGQRTGELFF. The CDR3 nucleotides read TGTGCCAGCAGCCAAGTTTGGAAGTTTAGAGGGCAGCGGACCGGGGAGCTGTTTTTT.

The chain has TRBV4-2 and TRBJ2-3, with D perhaps matching TRBD1 (5 bases). Trimming cost V 0 bases and J 5 bases, with 18 bases left between them. There are 17 residues in the CDR3. CDR1 LGHNA and CDR2 YNFKEQ come from the germline V gene. CDR3 bases: TGTGCCAGCAGCCAAGATTCCAGAAGCAGGGTTGGAGATACGCAGTATTTT. It encodes CASSQDSRSRVGDTQYF.

The J gene is TRBJ1-2, the V gene TRBV19; the match to TRBD1 covers 8 bases. CDR3 length: 18 residues. V lost 0 bases, J lost 0 bases, and 9 bases stayed unmatched. Germline CDR1 and CDR2: LNHDA and SQIVND (reference sequence). The CDR3 bases are TGTGCCAGTAGTATAGACCCGGGACAGGCCCGCACTAACTATGGCTACACCTTC. This sequence encodes CASSIDPGQARTNYGYTF. Full variable domain (remainder filled in from reference TRBV19 and TRBJ1-2): DGGITQSPKYLFRKEGQNVTLSCEQNLNHDAMYWYRQDPGQGLRLIYYSQIVNDFQKGDIAEGYSVSREKKESFPLTVTSAQKNPTAFYLCASSIDPGQARTNYGYTFGSGTRLTVV.

This clone was recorded a few times. The genes are TRBV5-5 and TRBJ2-4; 11 bases agree with TRBD1. The germline V gene has CDR1 SGHKS and CDR2 YYEKEE (reference sequence). This CDR3 region has 16 residues. V lost 4 bases, J lost 5 bases, and 8 bases stayed unmatched. The CDR3 sequence: CASSPGDRGLENIQYF. The DNA of the CDR3 is TGTGCCAGCAGCCCCGGGGACAGGGGGTTGGAAAACATTCAGTACTTC.

The chain is built from TRBV28 and TRBJ1-2, with 9 bases fitting TRBD1. V gave up 3 bases and J gave up 1 base; unmatched junction bases: 9. Germline values: CDR1 MDHEN, CDR2 SYDVKM. The CDR3 is made up of 17 amino acids. CDR3: CASSFVGTGRSNYGYTF. The CDR3 region has the DNA TGTGCCAGCAGTTTCGTAGGGACAGGGAGAAGTAACTATGGCTACACCTTC.

The CDR3 is CASSLDTNSYEQYF. CDR3 in DNA: TGTGCCAGCAGCTTAGATACTAACTCCTACGAGCAGTACTTC. The rearrangement uses TRBV11-3 and TRBJ2-7; D gene uncertain. Trimming stripped 0 bases from V and 0 bases from J, with 6 bases between. Germline CDR1 is SGHNT and CDR2 is YENEEA. This CDR3 has 14 residues. The full variable domain, in which reference TRBV11-3 and TRBJ2-7 provide the parts outside the CDR3, is EAGVVQSPRYKIIEKKQPVAFWCNPISGHNTLYWYLQNLGQGPELLIRYENEEAVDDSQLPKDRFSAERLKGVDSTLKIQPAELGDSAVYLCASSLDTNSYEQYFGPGTRLTVT.

CDR3 nucleotides: TGTGCCAGTAGTTTTGATTGGGGGGGAGGCGGTGAGCAGTTCTTC. Its translation: CASSFDWGGGGEQFF. The chain couples TRBV19 to TRBJ2-1, with TRBD2 matching over 7 bases. V lost 5 bases and J lost 9; bases outside the gene matches: 13. This CDR3 contains 15 residues. CDR1 is LNHDA, CDR2 SQIVND, per germline (reference sequence).

The V and J genes are TRBV28 and TRBJ1-5, with a weak D call TRBD1 (5 bases). V lost 3 bases and J lost 2, with 11 bases in between. The CDR3 extends over 15 amino acids. Germline CDR1 and CDR2: MDHEN and SYDVKM. The CDR3 coding sequence is TGTGCCAGCAGTTTCGGAGGGGCTGGCAATCAGCCCCAGCATTTT. It yields the protein CASSFGGAGNQPQHF.

The genes are TRBV11-2 and TRBJ2-3; D unresolved. From germline, CDR1 is SGHAT and CDR2 FQNNGV. V dropped 0 bases and J dropped 3 bases, with 4 bases sitting between them. This CDR3 is 13 amino acids long. The CDR3 sequence is CASSLDQTDTQYF. CDR3 DNA sequence: TGTGCCAGCAGCTTAGACCAGACAGATACGCAGTATTTT.

The V call is TRBV7-2, the J call TRBJ2-7; 9 nucleotides align to TRBD1. CDR1 and CDR2 (germline): SGHTA, FQGNSA. V was clipped by 5 bases and J by 7 bases; unmatched bases: 9. This CDR3 is 14 amino acids long. CDR3 amino acids: CASSLPGQGREQYF. CDR3 sequence (DNA): TGTGCCAGCAGCCTACCGGGACAGGGCAGAGAGCAGTACTTC.

This clone is classed as medium-sized. V usage is TRBV2 and J usage is TRBJ1-5; D is uncertain. V lost 2 bases and J lost 0, with 5 bases in between. Germline V lookup: CDR1 SNHLY, CDR2 FYNNEI. The CDR3 runs to 14 residues. The CDR3 spells CASSEWSSNQPQHF. DNA of the CDR3: TGTGCCAGCAGTGAATGGAGTAGCAATCAGCCCCAGCATTTT.

V usage is TRBV6-5 and J usage is TRBJ2-5, with D maybe TRBD2 (6 bases). This CDR3 comprises 13 residues. Looked up from germline, CDR1 is MNHEY and CDR2 is SVGAGI. Trimming shortened V by 6 bases and J by 5 bases, and 13 bases separated the two germline ends. The CDR3 DNA reads TGTGCCAGCAGCCATAGACGGGGGGAGACCCAGTACTTC. It is translated as CASSHRRGETQYF.

The chain links TRBV6-5 to TRBJ2-7, with D tentatively TRBD1 (6 bases). The CDR3 is made up of 14 amino acids. Between the trimmed V and J ends, which lost 11 bases and 3 bases, there was a span of 20 bases. The germline V gene encodes CDR1 MNHEY and CDR2 SVGAGI. The CDR3 bases are TGTGCCGGCTACCGACAGGAAAAATACTACGAGCAGTACTTC. This sequence encodes CAGYRQEKYYEQYF.

The chain couples TRBV7-2 to TRBJ2-5; 8 bases map to TRBD2. The ends lost 4 bases at V and 6 bases at J; junction bases unmatched: 13. Germline V gene lookup returns CDR1 SGHTA and CDR2 FQGNSA. The CDR3 runs to 16 residues. The CDR3 DNA sequence: TGTGCCAGCAGCTCCACCGGGACTAGTGAGTTGAAGACCCAGTACTTC. This sequence encodes CASSSTGTSELKTQYF.

V is TRBV11-2 and J is TRBJ2-5; D gene ambiguous. Trimming shortened V by 3 bases and J by 0 bases, and 14 bases separated the two germline ends. The CDR3 covers 16 residues. Germline loops: CDR1 SGHAT, CDR2 FQNNGV. The CDR3 loop is CASSLGTAAYQETQYF. The CDR3 DNA is TGTGCCAGCAGCTTGGGTACCGCGGCCTACCAAGAGACCCAGTACTTC.

V is TRBV12-5 and J is TRBJ1-1; 7 nucleotides line up with TRBD1. The germline gives CDR1 LGHNT, CDR2 FRNRAP. The CDR3 runs 14 residues. The V segment lost 4 bases and the J segment 3 bases; nucleotides outside the gene matches: 5. CDR3 residues: CASGWGTDYTEAFF. CDR3 nucleotides: TGTGCTAGTGGTTGGGGGACAGACTACACTGAAGCTTTCTTT.

The rearrangement joins TRBV6-6 to TRBJ2-5, with a possible D match to TRBD1 (6 bases). In germline, CDR1 is MNHNY, CDR2 SVGAGI (reference sequence). The CDR3 is made up of 15 amino acids. V dropped 6 bases and J dropped 1 base, with 15 bases sitting between them. CDR3 residues: CASRETGNPQETQYF. In DNA form, the CDR3 reads TGTGCCAGCAGGGAAACAGGGAACCCCCAAGAGACCCAGTACTTC.

V gene TRBV13 combines with J gene TRBJ2-1; 8 bases map to TRBD1. V shed 4 bases, J shed 5 bases, and the junction held 10 bases outside the gene matches. The CDR3 extends over 16 amino acids. Looked up from germline, CDR1 is PRHDT and CDR2 is FYEKMQ (reference sequence). For the CDR3, the DNA is TGTGCCAGCAGCTCATTCTGGACAGGGACCCACAATGAGCAGTTCTTC. Its translation is CASSSFWTGTHNEQFF. The whole variable domain, filled in from reference TRBV13 and TRBJ2-1, reads AAGVIQSPRHLIKEKRETATLKCYPIPRHDTVYWYQQGPGQDPQFLISFYEKMQSDKGSIPDRFSAQQFSDYHSELNMSSLELGDSALYFCASSSFWTGTHNEQFFGPGTRLTVL.

The chain employs TRBV6-6 and TRBJ1-5; possibly TRBD1 for D (5 bases). This CDR3 comprises 14 residues. V lost 6 bases, J lost 1 base, and 10 bases lay in between. Germline lookup yields CDR1 MNHNY and CDR2 SVGAGI (reference sequence). CDR3: CASRGEGSNQPQHF. DNA of the CDR3: TGTGCCAGCAGAGGGGAAGGGAGCAATCAGCCCCAGCATTTT.

This chain links TRBV7-8 with TRBJ1-5, with unresolved D. Germline-derived CDR1 and CDR2 are SGHVS and FQNEAQ. The CDR3 has 15 residues. Trimming cost V 0 bases and J 4 bases, with 10 bases left between them. CDR3 nucleotides: TGTGCCAGCAGCTTAGCTGGAGGGTTTAATCAGCCCCAGCATTTT. This gives the protein CASSLAGGFNQPQHF.

The V call is TRBV27, the J call TRBJ1-1, with D hard to call. Germline CDR1 and CDR2: MNHEY and SMNVEV (reference sequence). This CDR3 comprises 14 residues. V dropped 0 bases and J dropped 1 base, with 6 bases sitting between them. The DNA for the CDR3 is TGTGCCAGCAGTTTATCCAACAAGAACACTGAAGCTTTCTTT. Its translation is CASSLSNKNTEAFF.

The rearrangement links TRBV19 to TRBJ2-5; 8 nucleotides agree with TRBD1. The germline V gene encodes CDR1 LNHDA and CDR2 SQIVND (reference sequence). The V and J ends lost 4 bases and 5 bases, in that order; junction bases with no gene match: 12. The CDR3 runs 16 residues. The CDR3, as DNA: TGTGCCAGTAGTAGCTACAGGGGGACAAATTCCGAGACCCAGTACTTC. It encodes CASSSYRGTNSETQYF.